The 6 T cell receptor beta chains given below trace back to one sample, sequenced in a study of cytotoxic CD8 clonotypes in ibrutinib-treated CLL. Some clones are missing from TCRdb's copy, which holds only in-frame ones; the method was immunoSEQ multiplex PCR. Of about 130,000 clones in the sample, approximately 80% were seen once. The specimen comprised PBMCs, sampled after 12 months of ibrutinib treatment. The source of these receptors is a human donor with chronic lymphocytic leukemia.

The chain carries TRBV29-1 and TRBJ2-1; 11 nucleotides match TRBD1. From germline, CDR1 is SQVTM and CDR2 ANQGSEA. With V trimmed by 6 bases and J by 6 bases, 7 bases remained unmatched. The CDR3 runs 14 residues. CDR3 nucleotide sequence: TGCAGCGTCGTCGGACAGGGGGCGTTCAATGAGCAGTTCTTC. Its protein is CSVVGQGAFNEQFF.

The V call is TRBV7-2, the J call TRBJ2-7, with 7 bases matching TRBD2. J lost 2 bases, V lost 1 base, and 8 bases had no gene match. The length of the CDR3 is 16 residues. CDR1 SGHTA and CDR2 FQGNSA come from the germline V gene. The CDR3 DNA reads TGTGCCAGCAGCTTAGTCCCAGCGGGAATCGCCTACGAGCAGTACTTC. Amino acids: CASSLVPAGIAYEQYF.

This rearrangement joins TRBV4-1 to TRBJ2-5, with D tentatively TRBD1 (7 bases). CDR1 and CDR2 from the germline V gene are MGHRA and YSYEKL. V was shortened by 5 bases and J by 9 bases, with 19 bases between the two germline ends. The CDR3 covers 14 residues. The CDR3 sequence: CASSKTGWTGAQYF. DNA of the CDR3: TGCGCCAGCAGCAAGACAGGGTGGACGGGGGCCCAGTACTTC.

The chain links TRBV13 to TRBJ2-7; D gene ambiguous. The CDR3 has 13 amino acids. Germline-derived CDR1 and CDR2 are PRHDT and FYEKMQ (reference sequence). Trimming took 2 bases from V and 11 from J, leaving 16 bases between them. CDR3 DNA: TGTGCCAGCAGCTTAAACTCGGACCCGACGGAGTACTTC. It is translated as CASSLNSDPTEYF.

This clone has only a few counts. V usage is TRBV10-1 and J usage is TRBJ2-1, with TRBD2 as a possible D gene (7 bases). This CDR3 region has 14 residues. Germline V CDR1 and CDR2: WNHNN, SYGVQD (reference sequence). Trimming removed 10 bases at V and 9 bases at J, with 22 bases between. The CDR3 DNA follows: TGCGCCACTTCAGTAGGGGGAGGGCCGTCTGAGCAGTTCTTC. Protein sequence: CATSVGGGPSEQFF.

J is TRBJ2-5 and V is TRBV10-2, with 10 positions matching TRBD1. The CDR3 contains 15 residues. Germline V gene lookup returns CDR1 WSHSY and CDR2 SAAADI. V lost 3 bases and J lost 1; bases outside the gene matches: 2. CDR3 in amino acids: CASSERDRGQETQYF. CDR3 nucleotides: TGCGCCAGCAGTGAAAGGGACAGGGGCCAAGAGACCCAGTACTTC.